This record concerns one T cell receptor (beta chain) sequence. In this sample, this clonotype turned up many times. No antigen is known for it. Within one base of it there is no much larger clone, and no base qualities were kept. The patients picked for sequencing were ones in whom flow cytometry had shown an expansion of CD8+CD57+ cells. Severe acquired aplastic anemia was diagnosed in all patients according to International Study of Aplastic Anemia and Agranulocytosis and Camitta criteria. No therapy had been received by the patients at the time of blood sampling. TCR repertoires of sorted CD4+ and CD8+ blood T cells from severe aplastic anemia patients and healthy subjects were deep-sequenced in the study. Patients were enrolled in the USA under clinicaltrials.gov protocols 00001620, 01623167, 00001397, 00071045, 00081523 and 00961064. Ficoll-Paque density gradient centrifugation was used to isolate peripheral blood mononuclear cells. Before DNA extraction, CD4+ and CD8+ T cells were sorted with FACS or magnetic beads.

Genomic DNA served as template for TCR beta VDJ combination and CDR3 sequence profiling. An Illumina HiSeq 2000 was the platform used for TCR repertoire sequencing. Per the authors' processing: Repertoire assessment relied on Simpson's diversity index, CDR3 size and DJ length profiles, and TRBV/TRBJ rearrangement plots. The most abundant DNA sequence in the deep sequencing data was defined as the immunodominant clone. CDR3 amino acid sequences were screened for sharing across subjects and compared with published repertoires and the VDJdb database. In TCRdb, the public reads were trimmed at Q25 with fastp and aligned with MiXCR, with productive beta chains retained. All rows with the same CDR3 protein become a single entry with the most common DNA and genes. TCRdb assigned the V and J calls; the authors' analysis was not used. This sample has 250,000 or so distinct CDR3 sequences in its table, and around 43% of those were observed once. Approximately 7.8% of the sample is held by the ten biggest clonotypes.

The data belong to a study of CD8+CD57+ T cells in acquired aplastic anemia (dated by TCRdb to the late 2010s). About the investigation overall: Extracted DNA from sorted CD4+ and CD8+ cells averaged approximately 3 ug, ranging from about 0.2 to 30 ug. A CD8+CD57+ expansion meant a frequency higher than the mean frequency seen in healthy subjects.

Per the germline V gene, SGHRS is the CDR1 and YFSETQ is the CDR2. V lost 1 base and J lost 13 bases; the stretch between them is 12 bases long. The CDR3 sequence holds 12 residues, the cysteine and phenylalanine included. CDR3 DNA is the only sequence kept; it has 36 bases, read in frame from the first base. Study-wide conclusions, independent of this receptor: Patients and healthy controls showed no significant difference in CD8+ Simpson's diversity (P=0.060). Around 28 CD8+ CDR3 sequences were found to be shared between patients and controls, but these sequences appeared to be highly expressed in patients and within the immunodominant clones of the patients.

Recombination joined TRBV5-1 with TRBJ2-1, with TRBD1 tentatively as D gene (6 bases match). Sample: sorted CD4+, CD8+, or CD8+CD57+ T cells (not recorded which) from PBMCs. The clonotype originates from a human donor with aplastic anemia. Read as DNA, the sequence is TGCGCCAGCAGCTTGTTCGGGACACTTCAGTTCTTC. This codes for CASSLFGTLQFF.